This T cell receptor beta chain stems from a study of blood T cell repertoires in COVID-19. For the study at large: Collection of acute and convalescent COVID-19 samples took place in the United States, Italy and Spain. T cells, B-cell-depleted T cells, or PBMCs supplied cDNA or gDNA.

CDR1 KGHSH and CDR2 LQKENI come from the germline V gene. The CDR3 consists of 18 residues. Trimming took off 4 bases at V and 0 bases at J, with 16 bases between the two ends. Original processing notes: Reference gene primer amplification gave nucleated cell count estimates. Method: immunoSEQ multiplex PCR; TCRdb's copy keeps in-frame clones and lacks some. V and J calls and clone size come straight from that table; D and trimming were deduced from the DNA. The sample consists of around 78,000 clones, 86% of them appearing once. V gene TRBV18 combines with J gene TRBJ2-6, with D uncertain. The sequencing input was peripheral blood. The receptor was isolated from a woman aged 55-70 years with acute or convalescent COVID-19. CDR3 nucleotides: TGTGCCAGCTCACAAAGTTGGCGGAGATTCTCTGGGGCCAACGTCCTGACTTTC. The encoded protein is CASSQSWRRFSGANVLTF.